These T cell receptor beta chains were read from a single sample in a study of blood T cell repertoires in COVID-19. TCRdb's copy holds only in-frame clones and misses some; the assay was immunoSEQ multiplex PCR. The sample contains some 200,000 clones, roughly 76% of which appear only once. Sequenced sample: peripheral blood. Receptors were obtained from a woman between 50 and 59 years old with active or convalescent COVID-19. Each CDR3 is given with its conserved first and last residue. Each record gives: clone size, V gene, D gene, J gene, CDR3 DNA, CDR3 protein. The D gene is left open where the match is weak. Clone size is stated in some rows and not others, as once, few, many or a class when expanded.

size: NA
V: TRBV14
D: NA
J: TRBJ2-3
DNA: TGTGCCAGCAGCCAAGAGAGTGTCTTCTACACAGATACGCAGTATTTT
CDR3: CASSQESVFYTDTQYF

size: NA
V: TRBV9
D: TRBD2
J: TRBJ2-3
DNA: TGTGCCAGCAGCGTAGCGGGGGGATTGGGGGATACGCAGTATTTT
CDR3: CASSVAGGLGDTQYF

size: NA
V: TRBV18
D: TRBD1
J: TRBJ2-5
DNA: TGTGCCAGCTCACTGGGACAGGGTGGGCAAGAGACCCAGTACTTC
CDR3: CASSLGQGGQETQYF

size: NA
V: TRBV5-1
D: TRBD1
J: TRBJ2-5
DNA: TGCGCCAGCAGCAAACGGACAGGGCCGGTGGAAGAGACCCAGTACTTC
CDR3: CASSKRTGPVEETQYF

size: NA
V: TRBV7-3
D: NA
J: TRBJ1-5
DNA: TGTGCCAGCTCCCTCCTTGCAGGGCCAAGGGGCAATCAGCCCCAGCATTTT
CDR3: CASSLLAGPRGNQPQHF

size: NA
V: TRBV18
D: NA
J: TRBJ1-1
DNA: TGTGCCAGCTCACCACTCCCTCGAGGGAACACTGAAGCTTTCTTT
CDR3: CASSPLPRGNTEAFF

size: NA
V: TRBV24-1
D: NA
J: TRBJ2-3
DNA: TGTGCCACCAGTGATTCTAACAGGGACGGCACAGATACGCAGTATTTT
CDR3: CATSDSNRDGTDTQYF

size: NA
V: TRBV9
D: NA
J: TRBJ1-3
DNA: TGTGCCAGCAGCGTAGTTCCCGGAGCCAAAGGTCGGGGAAACACCATATATTTT
CDR3: CASSVVPGAKGRGNTIYF

size: once
V: TRBV23-1
D: TRBD1
J: TRBJ2-2
DNA: TGCGCCAGCAGTCAAGGACAGGGATCAGCCGGGGAGCTGTTTTTT
CDR3: CASSQGQGSAGELFF

size: NA
V: TRBV4-2
D: NA
J: TRBJ1-6
DNA: TGTGCCAGCAGCCAAGAGGAGAGCCCTTATAATTCACCCCTCCACTTT
CDR3: CASSQEESPYNSPLHF

size: few
V: TRBV29-1
D: NA
J: TRBJ1-1
DNA: TGCAGCGTTGTAGGCCAGGTAGAAGCTTTCTTT
CDR3: CSVVGQVEAFF

size: NA
V: TRBV6-2/TRBV6-3
D: NA
J: TRBJ2-1
DNA: TGTGCCAGCAGTTTAGCGCAGGGGAAAAGATTAATCTACAATGAGCAGTTCTTC
CDR3: CASSLAQGKRLIYNEQFF

size: NA
V: TRBV24-1
D: NA
J: TRBJ2-3
DNA: TGTGCCACCAGTGGGCAGGGGATAGATACGCAGTATTTT
CDR3: CATSGQGIDTQYF

size: few
V: TRBV12-3/TRBV12-4
D: NA
J: TRBJ2-2
DNA: TGTGCCAGCAGTTTAGCCTGGCAGGAGCTGTTTTTT
CDR3: CASSLAWQELFF

size: NA
V: TRBV7-3
D: NA
J: TRBJ2-5
DNA: TGTGCCAGCAGCTTATCGGGGGTCCAAGAGACCCAGTACTTC
CDR3: CASSLSGVQETQYF

size: NA
V: TRBV10-3
D: NA
J: TRBJ2-1
DNA: TGTGCCATCAGGGCAGGTCCTTCCAATGAGCAGTTCTTC
CDR3: CAIRAGPSNEQFF

size: NA
V: TRBV7-2
D: TRBD1
J: TRBJ2-5
DNA: TGTGCCAGCAGCGGGGACAGGGCGGGGGAGACCCAGTACTTC
CDR3: CASSGDRAGETQYF

size: NA
V: TRBV7-9
D: TRBD1
J: TRBJ1-2
DNA: TGTGCCAGCAGCTTAGTGGGACAGGGCTATGGCTACACCTTC
CDR3: CASSLVGQGYGYTF

size: NA
V: TRBV30
D: NA
J: TRBJ1-3
DNA: TGTGCCTTGACCAGGGGCTCTGGAAACACCATATATTTT
CDR3: CALTRGSGNTIYF

size: NA
V: TRBV6-5
D: NA
J: TRBJ1-1
DNA: TGTGCCAGCAACCCGACAGGACCGAATGAAGCTTTCTTT
CDR3: CASNPTGPNEAFF

size: NA
V: TRBV5-1
D: NA
J: TRBJ1-5
DNA: TGCGCCAGCAGCTTGGGCGGGAATAGCAATCAGCCCCAGCATTTT
CDR3: CASSLGGNSNQPQHF

size: few
V: TRBV28
D: TRBD1
J: TRBJ1-2
DNA: TGTGCCAGCCTTAAGGGGGCTCCTAACTATGGCTACACCTTC
CDR3: CASLKGAPNYGYTF

size: NA
V: TRBV6-5
D: NA
J: TRBJ2-7
DNA: TGTGCCAGCAGTAAAAACAGGGAAAGCTACGAGCAGTACTTC
CDR3: CASSKNRESYEQYF

size: NA
V: TRBV7-2
D: NA
J: TRBJ2-3
DNA: TGTGCCAGCACGAGCACAGATACGCAGTATTTT
CDR3: CASTSTDTQYF

size: NA
V: TRBV29-1
D: NA
J: TRBJ2-3
DNA: TGCAGCTTCCGACAGCCAAGCACAGATACGCAGTATTTT
CDR3: CSFRQPSTDTQYF

size: many
V: TRBV7-2
D: NA
J: TRBJ1-4
DNA: TGTGCCAGCAGCTCTCAGGGGTCGGGCGAAAAACTGTTTTTT
CDR3: CASSSQGSGEKLFF

size: NA
V: TRBV20-1
D: NA
J: TRBJ2-4
DNA: TGCAGTGCTAGTCCTAGATCAAACATTCAGTACTTC
CDR3: CSASPRSNIQYF

size: NA
V: TRBV19
D: NA
J: TRBJ1-1
DNA: TGTGCCAGTAGTATGGGCAGGCTAGCCATGGAAGCTTTCTTT
CDR3: CASSMGRLAMEAFF

size: NA
V: TRBV5-1
D: NA
J: TRBJ1-2
DNA: TGCGCCAGCAGATACAGCCCCCGGACAGCCGATGGCTACACCTTC
CDR3: CASRYSPRTADGYTF

size: NA
V: TRBV3-1/TRBV3-2
D: NA
J: TRBJ1-5
DNA: TGTGCCAGCAGCCAAGTGAGGGCGGACTTCGATAGCAATCAGCCCCAGCATTTT
CDR3: CASSQVRADFDSNQPQHF

size: NA
V: TRBV2
D: NA
J: TRBJ2-4
DNA: TGTGCCAGCAGCCGCTACAGGGAGGGCGCCAAAAACATTCAGTACTTC
CDR3: CASSRYREGAKNIQYF

size: NA
V: TRBV12-3/TRBV12-4
D: TRBD1
J: TRBJ1-2
DNA: TGTGCCAGCAGTTTACAGGGGGACTATGGCTACACCTTC
CDR3: CASSLQGDYGYTF

size: few
V: TRBV28
D: TRBD1
J: TRBJ1-2
DNA: TGTGCCAGCAGGCCGACAGGGGCTAACTATGGCTACACCTTC
CDR3: CASRPTGANYGYTF

size: few
V: TRBV5-1
D: NA
J: TRBJ2-7
DNA: TGCGCCAGCAGCCGGGTCACCGGGGACTCCTACGAGCAGTACTTC
CDR3: CASSRVTGDSYEQYF

size: NA
V: TRBV2
D: NA
J: TRBJ1-2
DNA: TGTGCCAGCATTAATCAGGGCGGAAACTATGGCTACACCTTC
CDR3: CASINQGGNYGYTF

size: NA
V: TRBV27
D: TRBD1
J: TRBJ2-3
DNA: TGTGCCAGCAGTCACCGACAGGGGGAGGGGGATACGCAGTATTTT
CDR3: CASSHRQGEGDTQYF

size: NA
V: TRBV4-3
D: NA
J: TRBJ1-2
DNA: TGCGCCAGCAGCCAAGATTTACACCTTAAGCGCGCCTATGGCTACACCTTC
CDR3: CASSQDLHLKRAYGYTF

size: NA
V: TRBV23-1
D: TRBD2
J: TRBJ2-3
DNA: TGCGCCAGCAGTCAACCATACACAACTAGCGGGGGGGCGGCAGATACGCAGTATTTT
CDR3: CASSQPYTTSGGAADTQYF

size: NA
V: TRBV10-1
D: TRBD1
J: TRBJ1-2
DNA: TGCGCCAGCAGAGACAGGGGTCGGAGGAACTATGGCTACACCTTC
CDR3: CASRDRGRRNYGYTF

size: few
V: TRBV24-1
D: NA
J: TRBJ2-4
DNA: TGTGCCACCAGTGACCCGACTCAGCCCGGCGGCATTCAGTACTTC
CDR3: CATSDPTQPGGIQYF

size: once
V: TRBV3-1/TRBV3-2
D: TRBD2
J: TRBJ2-5
DNA: TGTGCCAGCAGCCATCAACGACTAGCGGGAGTTGAGACCCAGTACTTC
CDR3: CASSHQRLAGVETQYF

size: NA
V: TRBV29-1
D: TRBD1
J: TRBJ1-4
DNA: TGCAGCGGATTGGAGGGGGGGACAGGGGCCGGAAAACTGTTTTTT
CDR3: CSGLEGGTGAGKLFF

size: NA
V: TRBV9
D: NA
J: TRBJ2-2
DNA: TGTGCCAGCACCGCGGGGGCGATCACCGGGGAGCTGTTTTTT
CDR3: CASTAGAITGELFF

size: NA
V: TRBV20-1
D: NA
J: TRBJ1-1
DNA: TGCAGTGCCCTAATCAACACTGAAGCTTTCTTT
CDR3: CSALINTEAFF

size: NA
V: TRBV3-1/TRBV3-2
D: NA
J: TRBJ2-7
DNA: TGTGCCAGCAGCCAGGCCAGGGGGGTGGGGTCCGAGCAGTACTTC
CDR3: CASSQARGVGSEQYF

size: NA
V: TRBV2
D: NA
J: TRBJ2-3
DNA: TGTGCCAGCAGCGTCACAGATACGCAGTATTTT
CDR3: CASSVTDTQYF

size: NA
V: TRBV11-2
D: NA
J: TRBJ2-3
DNA: TGTGCCAGCAGCTTAGATGGCGGGGTGGTAGATACGCAGTATTTT
CDR3: CASSLDGGVVDTQYF

size: NA
V: TRBV5-1
D: NA
J: TRBJ2-7
DNA: TGCGCCAGCAGCTTGGCGGCAGGGGTGGGCTACGAGCAGTACTTC
CDR3: CASSLAAGVGYEQYF

size: NA
V: TRBV3-1/TRBV3-2
D: TRBD1
J: TRBJ1-2
DNA: TGTGCCAGCAGCCCGGACAGGTATGACCCGGGCGGCTACACCTTC
CDR3: CASSPDRYDPGGYTF

size: NA
V: TRBV19
D: TRBD1
J: TRBJ2-5
DNA: TGTGCCAGTAGTATCACCCGGACAGGGGAAGAGACCCAGTACTTC
CDR3: CASSITRTGEETQYF

size: NA
V: TRBV3-1/TRBV3-2
D: NA
J: TRBJ2-5
DNA: TGTGCCAGCAGCCTTCCCGGTGGCGGGTACCAAGAGACCCAGTACTTC
CDR3: CASSLPGGGYQETQYF

size: few
V: TRBV30
D: TRBD1
J: TRBJ1-6
DNA: TGTGCCTGGATGAGGGACAGCAATTCACCCCTCCACTTT
CDR3: CAWMRDSNSPLHF

size: NA
V: TRBV4-1
D: TRBD1
J: TRBJ1-5
DNA: TGCGCCAGCAGCCAATCCCTCGACAGGGAGCCCTTCCAGCCCCAGCATTTT
CDR3: CASSQSLDREPFQPQHF

size: NA
V: TRBV4-3
D: TRBD2
J: TRBJ2-3
DNA: TGCGCCAGCAGCCAAGATCTTGGGACTAGTCTGGCTCTGGGGCAGTATTTT
CDR3: CASSQDLGTSLALGQYF

size: NA
V: TRBV5-4
D: TRBD2
J: TRBJ2-1
DNA: TGTGCCAGCAGTCGGACTAGCGGTAACTACAATGAGCAGTTCTTC
CDR3: CASSRTSGNYNEQFF

size: NA
V: TRBV9
D: NA
J: TRBJ2-5
DNA: TGTGCCAGCAGCGTAGGACAGCAAGAGACCCAGTACTTC
CDR3: CASSVGQQETQYF